The 4 T cell receptor beta chains reported below all come from one sample, sequenced in a study of cytomegalovirus exposure and HLA in healthy donors. Primers for the PCR totalled 60 Vbeta and 13 Jbeta. Sequencing was performed with immunoSEQ multiplex PCR; in TCRdb, only in-frame clones are kept and a portion is missing. The sample shows approximately 290,000 clones, 80% of them seen only once. The sequencing input was PBMCs. The origin of the receptors is a girl aged 2-10 years in good health and CMV-seronegative.

The V and J genes are TRBV5-1 and TRBJ1-4, with TRBD1 identical over 12 bases. The CDR3 consists of 17 residues. Germline-derived CDR1 and CDR2 are SGHRS and YFSETQ. The junction had 10 bases not matched to a gene; V was cut back by 3 bases and J by 7 bases. CDR3: CASSSGTGGALVEKLFF. The CDR3, as DNA: TGCGCCAGCAGCTCTGGGACAGGGGGCGCTTTGGTTGAAAAACTGTTTTTT.

This clone occurred once. The chain is built from TRBV18 and TRBJ1-4; D is undetermined. From germline, CDR1 is KGHSH and CDR2 LQKENI. This CDR3 comprises 14 residues. V lost 5 bases and J 5 bases, leaving 12 bases between the germline ends. CDR3 DNA sequence: TGTGCCAGCTCAACGGGCTGGGAGAATGAAAAACTGTTTTTT. Its protein is CASSTGWENEKLFF.

The chain combines TRBV10-1 with TRBJ2-1; 9 nucleotides match TRBD1. This CDR3 contains 15 residues. J lost 9 bases, V lost 1 base, and 7 bases had no gene match. Per the germline V gene, CDR1 is WNHNN and CDR2 is SYGVQD (reference sequence). The CDR3 spells CASSELGQGKGEQFF. In DNA form, the CDR3 reads TGCGCCAGCAGTGAGTTGGGACAGGGTAAGGGTGAGCAGTTCTTC.

CDR3 in DNA: TGCGCCAGCAGCCAAGCGCGGGGCCACTACGAGCAGTACTTC. As protein: CASSQARGHYEQYF. This sequence joins TRBV4-1 and TRBJ2-7, with TRBD2 as a possible D gene (6 bases). Deletions cut 1 base from V and 3 bases from J, with 10 bases between. The CDR3 sequence is 14 residues long. Per the germline V gene, CDR1 is MGHRA and CDR2 is YSYEKL.